This T cell receptor beta chain was captured in a study of T cell repertoires in cytomegalovirus infection. This clonotype was detected only once. The antigen remains unidentified. Each CDR3 protein is one row after TCRdb ran MiXCR on the reads. The data show about 920,000 distinct CDR3 sequences, 31% seen once. CDR3 length: 13 residues. The germline V gene has CDR1 SQVTM and CDR2 ANQGSEA. Unmatched junction bases numbered 6, after V lost 6 bases and J lost 4 bases. This TCR was sampled from a human donor in good health (CMV status not recorded). Some clones in this sample may be carry-over from other donors' samples. J is TRBJ1-2 and V is TRBV29-1; 9 bases map to TRBD1. The source was cultured CD8+ T cells from PBMCs, collected from culture after CMV antigen stimulation. The CDR3 spells CSVRTGDGYGYTF. The CDR3 DNA reads as TGCAGCGTAAGGACAGGGGACGGCTATGGCTACACCTTC.